This T cell receptor (beta chain) was identified in a study of siplizumab effects on memory and regulatory T cells. Overall study findings and caveats: About 75-97% of proliferating CD4+ or CD8+ clones had no assignable naive or memory phenotype. Whether the proliferating Tregs (from siplizumab cultures) were suppressive was not confirmed.

Produced via immunoSEQ multiplex PCR; TCRdb's table is partial and in-frame only. The table records 100,000 to 110,000 clones, about 95% of them present only once. CDR3 size: 13 residues. V dropped 0 bases and J dropped 4 bases, with 7 bases sitting between them. Looked up from germline, CDR1 is MNHNS and CDR2 is SASEGT. Notes on this clone: Its antigen is unknown.

The material sequenced was non-Treg CD4+ T cells sorted from blood. The rearrangement joins TRBV6-1 to TRBJ2-7; unclear D gene. The sequence was collected from a human donor in good health. The CDR3 nucleotides read TGTGCCAGCAGTGAAGCAGGTCCGTACGAGCAGTACTTC. This gives the protein CASSEAGPYEQYF.